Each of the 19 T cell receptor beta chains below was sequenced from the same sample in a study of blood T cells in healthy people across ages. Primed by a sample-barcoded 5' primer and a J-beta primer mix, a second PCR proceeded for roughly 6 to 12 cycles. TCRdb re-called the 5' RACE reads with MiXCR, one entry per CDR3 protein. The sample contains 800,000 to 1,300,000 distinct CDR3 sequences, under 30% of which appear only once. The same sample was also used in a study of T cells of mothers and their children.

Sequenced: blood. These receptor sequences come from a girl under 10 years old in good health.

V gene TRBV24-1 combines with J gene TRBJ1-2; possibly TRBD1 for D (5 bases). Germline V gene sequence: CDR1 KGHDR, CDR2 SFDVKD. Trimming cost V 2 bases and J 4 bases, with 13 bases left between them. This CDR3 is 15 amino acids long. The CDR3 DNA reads TGTGCCACCAGTGATTCTGAAGGGACTGCCTATGGCTACACCTTC. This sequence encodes CATSDSEGTAYGYTF.

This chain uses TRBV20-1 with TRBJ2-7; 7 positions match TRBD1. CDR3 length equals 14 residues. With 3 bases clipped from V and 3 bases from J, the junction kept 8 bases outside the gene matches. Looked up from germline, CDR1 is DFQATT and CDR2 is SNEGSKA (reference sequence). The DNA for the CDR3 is TGCAGTGCTAGTAGGGGGACAGCGGACTACGAGCAGTACTTC. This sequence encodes CSASRGTADYEQYF.

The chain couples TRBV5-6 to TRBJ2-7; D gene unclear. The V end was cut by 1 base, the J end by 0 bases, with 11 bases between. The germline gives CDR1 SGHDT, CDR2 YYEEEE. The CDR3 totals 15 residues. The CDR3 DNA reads TGTGCCAGCAGCTTGCTTCTTCTAAGCTCCTACGAGCAGTACTTC. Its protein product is CASSLLLLSSYEQYF.

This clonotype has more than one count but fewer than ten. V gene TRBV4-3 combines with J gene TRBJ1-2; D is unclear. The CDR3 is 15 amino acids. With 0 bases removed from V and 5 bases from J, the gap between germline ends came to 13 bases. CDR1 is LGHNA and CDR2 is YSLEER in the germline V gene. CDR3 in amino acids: CASSQELSTSYGYTF. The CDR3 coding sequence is TGCGCCAGCAGCCAAGAACTAAGCACCTCTTATGGCTACACCTTC.

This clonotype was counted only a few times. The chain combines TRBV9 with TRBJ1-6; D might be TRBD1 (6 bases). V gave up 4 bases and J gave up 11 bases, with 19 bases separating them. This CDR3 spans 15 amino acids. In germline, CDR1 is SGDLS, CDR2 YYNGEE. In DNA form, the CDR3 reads TGTGCCAGCAGCCTAAGGGTAGATGGGGGCCCACCCCTCCACTTT. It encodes CASSLRVDGGPPLHF.

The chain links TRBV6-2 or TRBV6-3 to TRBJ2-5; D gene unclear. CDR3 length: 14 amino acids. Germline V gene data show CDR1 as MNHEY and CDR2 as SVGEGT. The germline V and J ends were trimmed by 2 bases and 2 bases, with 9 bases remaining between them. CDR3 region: CASSYGSVQETQYF. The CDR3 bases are TGTGCCAGCAGTTACGGCTCAGTACAAGAGACCCAGTACTTC.

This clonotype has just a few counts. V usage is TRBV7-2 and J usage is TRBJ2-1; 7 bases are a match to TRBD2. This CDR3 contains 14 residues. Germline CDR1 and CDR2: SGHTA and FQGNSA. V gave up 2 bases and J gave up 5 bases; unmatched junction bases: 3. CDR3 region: CASSLWRGNNEQFF. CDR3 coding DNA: TGTGCCAGCAGCTTATGGCGGGGGAACAATGAGCAGTTCTTC.

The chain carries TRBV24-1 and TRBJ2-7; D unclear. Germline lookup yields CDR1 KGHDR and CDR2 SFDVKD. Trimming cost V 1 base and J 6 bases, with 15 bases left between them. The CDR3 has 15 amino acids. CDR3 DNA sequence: TGTGCCACCAGTGATTTAGCCGCCGGGCGAGGCGAGCAGTACTTC. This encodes CATSDLAAGRGEQYF.

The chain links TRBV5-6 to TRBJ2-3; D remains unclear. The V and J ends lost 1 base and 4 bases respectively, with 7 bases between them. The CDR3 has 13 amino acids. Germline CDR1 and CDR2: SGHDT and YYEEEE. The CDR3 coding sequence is TGTGCCAGCAGCTTGCAAAGGTCAGATACGCAGTATTTT. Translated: CASSLQRSDTQYF.

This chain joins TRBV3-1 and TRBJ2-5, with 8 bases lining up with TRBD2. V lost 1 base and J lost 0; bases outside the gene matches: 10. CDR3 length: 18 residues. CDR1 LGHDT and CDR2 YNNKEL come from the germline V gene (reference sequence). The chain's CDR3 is CASSQVGGAGEDQETQYF. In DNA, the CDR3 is TGTGCCAGCAGCCAAGTAGGGGGAGCGGGAGAAGACCAAGAGACCCAGTACTTC.

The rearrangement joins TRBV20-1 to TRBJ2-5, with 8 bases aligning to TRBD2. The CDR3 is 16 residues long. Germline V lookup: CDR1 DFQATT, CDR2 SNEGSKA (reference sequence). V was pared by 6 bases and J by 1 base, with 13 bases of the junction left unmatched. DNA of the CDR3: TGCAGTGCGACCCCCATGGCTAGCGGGTCCCAAGAGACCCAGTACTTC. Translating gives CSATPMASGSQETQYF.

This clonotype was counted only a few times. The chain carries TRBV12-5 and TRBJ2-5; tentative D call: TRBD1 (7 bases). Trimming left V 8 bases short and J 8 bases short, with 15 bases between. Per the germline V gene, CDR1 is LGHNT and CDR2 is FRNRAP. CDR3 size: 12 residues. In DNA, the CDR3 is TGTGCTAGTTACGAGGGGGCGGGAACCCAGTACTTC. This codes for CASYEGAGTQYF.

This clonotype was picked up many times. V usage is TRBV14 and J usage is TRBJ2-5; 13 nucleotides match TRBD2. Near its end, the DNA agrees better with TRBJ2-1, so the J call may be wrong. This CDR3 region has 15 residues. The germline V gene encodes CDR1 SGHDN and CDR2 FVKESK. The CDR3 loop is CASSQGLAGINEQFF. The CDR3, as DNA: TGTGCCAGCAGCCAGGGACTAGCGGGGATCAATGAGCAGTTCTTC.

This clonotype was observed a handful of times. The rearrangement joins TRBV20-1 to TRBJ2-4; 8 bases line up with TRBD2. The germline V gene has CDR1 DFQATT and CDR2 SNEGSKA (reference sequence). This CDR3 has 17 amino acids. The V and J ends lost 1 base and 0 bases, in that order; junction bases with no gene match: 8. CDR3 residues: CSARGLIGRGAKNIQYF. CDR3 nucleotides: TGCAGTGCTAGAGGCCTTATCGGGAGGGGAGCCAAAAACATTCAGTACTTC.

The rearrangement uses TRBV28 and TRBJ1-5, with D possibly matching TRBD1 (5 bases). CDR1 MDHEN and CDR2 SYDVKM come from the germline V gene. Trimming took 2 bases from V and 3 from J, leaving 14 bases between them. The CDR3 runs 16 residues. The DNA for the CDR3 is TGTGCCAGCAGTTTACGGTGGGGGAGCTACAATCAGCCCCAGCATTTT. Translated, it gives CASSLRWGSYNQPQHF.

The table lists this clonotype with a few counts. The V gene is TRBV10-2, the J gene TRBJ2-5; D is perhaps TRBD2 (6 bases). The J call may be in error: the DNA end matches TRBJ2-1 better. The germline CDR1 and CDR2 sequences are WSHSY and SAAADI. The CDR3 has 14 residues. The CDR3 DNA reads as TGCGCCAGCAGTGCTCGTCCCGGGAGCAATGAGCAGTTCTTC. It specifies CASSARPGSNEQFF.

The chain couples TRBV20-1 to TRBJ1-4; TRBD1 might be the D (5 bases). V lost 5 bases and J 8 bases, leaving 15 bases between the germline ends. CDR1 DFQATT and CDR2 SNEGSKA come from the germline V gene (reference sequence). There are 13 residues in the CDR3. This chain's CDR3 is CSAPRGAEEKLFF. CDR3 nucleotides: TGCAGTGCTCCACGAGGGGCGGAGGAAAAACTGTTTTTT.

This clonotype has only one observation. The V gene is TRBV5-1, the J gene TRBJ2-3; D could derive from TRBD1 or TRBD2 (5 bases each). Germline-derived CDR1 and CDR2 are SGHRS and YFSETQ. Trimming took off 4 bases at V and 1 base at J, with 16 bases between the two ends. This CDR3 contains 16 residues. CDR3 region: CASSPLRDGGTDTQYF. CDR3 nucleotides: TGCGCCAGCAGCCCTCTCAGGGACGGAGGCACAGATACGCAGTATTTT.

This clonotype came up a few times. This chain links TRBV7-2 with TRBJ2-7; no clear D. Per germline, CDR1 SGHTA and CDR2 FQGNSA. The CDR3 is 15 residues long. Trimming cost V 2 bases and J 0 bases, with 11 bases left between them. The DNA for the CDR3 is TGTGCCAGCAGCTTACGCTACCAAAGCTCCTACGAGCAGTACTTC. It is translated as CASSLRYQSSYEQYF.